Listed here is a single T cell receptor (beta chain). The antigen remains undetermined. Sequencing of TCRB used Survey level resolution. Libraries were prepared by immunoSEQ multiplex PCR; TCRdb keeps only in-frame clonotypes and omits some of them. The repertoire has 9,500 to 11,000 clones, about four fifths of them found once; the top ten carry roughly 0.69%. Germline CDR1 reads MNHEY; CDR2 reads SMNVEV (reference sequence). This CDR3 is built from 17 residues. The J segment lost 7 bases and the V segment lost 5 bases, leaving 14 bases of the junction unmatched. These data are taken from a study of follicular helper T cells after annual influenza vaccination. Study-wide background: Across the 2013-2014, 2014-2015 and 2015-2016 vaccination seasons, some subjects were resampled.

Points from the study as a whole: Productive TCRB sequences came from only about 10-22% of cells.

Time point noted: 2014-2015 season, 7 days after vaccination. The TCR sequence derives from an adult who received the influenza vaccine. The chain links TRBV27 to TRBJ1-4, with TRBD1 identical over 9 bases. This specimen was CXCR5- memory CD4+ T cells sorted from blood, taken 7 days after influenza vaccination. The CDR3 here is CASSPTGQGSNSEKLFF. The CDR3 DNA is TGTGCCAGCAGTCCAACGGGACAGGGATCCAATTCTGAAAAACTGTTTTTT.